This TCR beta chain was found in a study of T-cell reconstitution after alpha-beta-depleted transplantation in children. Study-level points and caveats: The origin of high day-60 TCRbeta diversity in some patients lay in surviving recipient T cells and thymic progenitors. Reportedly, roughly two months post-transplant, alpha-beta T cells arose from several hundred expanded graft clones. At the one-year point after transplant, T-cell counts and TCRbeta diversity were found to come mostly from T cells that had been newly produced.

Ten or more counts support this clonotype. The antigen is unknown. Germline V CDR1 and CDR2: LGHDT, YNNKEL (reference sequence). V was shortened by 7 bases and J by 6 bases, with 7 bases between the two germline ends. The CDR3 has 11 amino acids. For TCRbeta, the library was prepared with unique molecular identifiers. TCRdb passed the PCR reads through MiXCR, listing each CDR3 protein once. The profile shows about 300,000 distinct CDR3 sequences, 9.5% to 13% of them singletons. The TCR sequence derives from a boy less than two years old with acute myeloid leukemia, due to receive a stem cell transplant. The starting material was PBMCs, obtained before TCRalphabeta/CD19-depleted stem cell transplant. The chain recombines TRBV3-1 with TRBJ2-1; unclear D gene. The CDR3 protein is CASTHGNEQFF. CDR3 coding DNA: TGTGCCAGCACCCACGGCAATGAGCAGTTCTTC.